These 12 T cell receptor beta chains came from one sample sequenced in a study of blood T cell repertoires in COVID-19. Sequencing used immunoSEQ multiplex PCR; TCRdb keeps in-frame clones, though not all of them. The sample holds 250,000 to 400,000 clones, approximately 91% seen once. Material for sequencing was PBMCs or T cells enriched from blood (not recorded which). The receptor source for this set is a man aged 60-69 years who had recovered from COVID-19.

The genes are TRBV27 and TRBJ2-7, with 8 bases lining up with TRBD1. This CDR3 has 14 residues. Germline V CDR1 and CDR2: MNHEY, SMNVEV (reference sequence). The V gene end was trimmed by 6 bases and the J gene end by 3 bases; junction bases not matched to a gene: 7. The CDR3 sequence is CASRRTGRYYEQYF. The CDR3 DNA is TGTGCCAGCAGAAGGACAGGGAGGTACTACGAGCAGTACTTC.

This rearrangement joins TRBV7-6 to TRBJ1-5; D unresolved. Germline loops: CDR1 SGHVS, CDR2 FNYEAQ. This CDR3 comprises 15 residues. The germline V and J ends were trimmed by 1 base and 8 bases, with 15 bases remaining between them. The CDR3: CASSLGEGWGKPQHF. In DNA, the CDR3 is TGTGCCAGCAGCTTAGGTGAGGGCTGGGGTAAGCCCCAGCATTTT.

The V call is TRBV19, the J call TRBJ2-3; 9 nucleotides line up with TRBD1. CDR1 and CDR2 from the germline V gene are LNHDA and SQIVND (reference sequence). The CDR3 has 16 residues. Unmatched junction bases numbered 10, after V lost 5 bases and J lost 4 bases. In DNA form, the CDR3 reads TGTGCCAGTAGTCCCGACAGTGGGACAGGGCCAGATACGCAGTATTTT. Protein: CASSPDSGTGPDTQYF.

Regarding this clone: Other nucleotide sequences from this sample produce the same CDR3. The chain uses TRBV27 and TRBJ1-5; perhaps TRBD1 as D (5 bases). Germline V gives CDR1 MNHEY, CDR2 SMNVEV (reference sequence). The CDR3 is 14 amino acids. Trimming left V 3 bases short and J 4 bases short, with 10 bases between. CDR3 nucleotide sequence: TGTGCCAGCAGTTTCGGCCAGGGAAATCAGCCCCAGCATTTT. Translation: CASSFGQGNQPQHF.

This chain links TRBV5-6 with TRBJ1-1, with 7 bases that match TRBD1. The CDR3 has 14 residues. Germline V gene sequence: CDR1 SGHDT, CDR2 YYEEEE. Unmatched junction bases numbered 7, after V lost 5 bases and J lost 3 bases. CDR3 in DNA: TGTGCCAGCAGTTTCCGGGACAGATACACTGAAGCTTTCTTT. It yields the protein CASSFRDRYTEAFF.

This chain connects TRBV5-1 to TRBJ2-1; 11 bases match TRBD1. The germline V gene has CDR1 SGHRS and CDR2 YFSETQ. The junction had 28 bases not matched to a gene; V was cut back by 4 bases and J by 10 bases. The CDR3 is 21 residues long. The DNA for the CDR3 is TGCGCCAGCAGCCCAACCCCCCCGGGACAGGGGGGGACTAGCCTTATTGGCGAGCAGTTCTTC. This gives the protein CASSPTPPGQGGTSLIGEQFF.

This chain connects TRBV7-9 to TRBJ2-3; D perhaps matches TRBD2 (6 bases). Germline V CDR1 and CDR2: SEHNR, FQNEAQ (reference sequence). The CDR3 sequence is 15 residues long. With 5 bases removed from V and 4 bases from J, the gap between germline ends came to 16 bases. The CDR3 DNA reads as TGTGCCAGCAGCCCGTACGCCGGAGGGGCAGATACGCAGTATTTT. This sequence encodes CASSPYAGGADTQYF.

The rearrangement uses TRBV10-3 and TRBJ2-3, with TRBD2 matching over 8 bases. Germline V gene sequence: CDR1 ENHRY, CDR2 SYGVKD. The CDR3 runs to 14 residues. Germline trimming cut 5 bases from V and 4 bases from J; bases unmatched to any gene: 5. The CDR3 sequence: CAISSGGGADTQYF. CDR3 coding DNA: TGTGCCATCAGTTCGGGAGGGGGTGCAGATACGCAGTATTTT.

The chain joins TRBV28 to TRBJ1-1; the match to TRBD1 covers 7 bases. Germline CDR1 and CDR2: MDHEN and SYDVKM. The CDR3 loop spans 14 amino acids. V was pared by 6 bases and J by 0 bases, with 4 bases of the junction left unmatched. The CDR3 region has the DNA TGTGCCAGCAGAACAGACAGGGTGAACACTGAAGCTTTCTTT. Translation: CASRTDRVNTEAFF.

This clone was observed a handful of times. The chain is built from TRBV13 and TRBJ1-1; 7 nucleotides match TRBD1. Germline lookup yields CDR1 PRHDT and CDR2 FYEKMQ (reference sequence). The length of the CDR3 is 13 residues. Trimming cost V 1 base and J 4 bases; bases outside gene matches: 0. The DNA for the CDR3 is TGTGCCAGCAGCTTAGCAGGGGGCACTGAAGCTTTCTTT. It specifies CASSLAGGTEAFF.

The rearrangement joins TRBV5-8 to TRBJ2-7; D is perhaps TRBD2 (5 bases). With 1 base removed from V and 5 bases from J, the gap between germline ends came to 10 bases. This CDR3 is built from 13 residues. Germline V lookup: CDR1 SGHTS, CDR2 YDEGEE. This chain's CDR3 is CASSLTGFDEQYF. The DNA of the CDR3 is TGTGCCAGCAGCTTGACGGGGTTTGACGAGCAGTACTTC.

Comments on this clone: Sequence at one end of the junction differs from germline and may be a read error. The chain joins TRBV9 to TRBJ2-1, with D perhaps TRBD2 (5 bases). CDR3 size: 13 residues. Germline CDR1 SGDLS, CDR2 YYNGEE. This CDR3 is CASSVAQFNEQFF. CDR3 DNA: TGTGCCAGTAGCGTAGCACAGTTCAATGAGCAGTTCTTC. The entire variable domain, with the rest obtained from reference TRBV9 and TRBJ2-1, is as follows: DSGVTQTPKHLITATGQRVTLRCSPRSGDLSVYWYQQSLDQGLQFLIQYYNGEERAKGNILERFSAQQFPDLHSELNLSSLELGDSALYFCASSVAQFNEQFFGPGTRLTVL.